A single TCR beta chain is shown here with its context. As processed by the authors: Amplification with reference gene primers provided the estimates of nucleated cell counts. Sequencing was performed with immunoSEQ multiplex PCR; in TCRdb, only in-frame clones are kept and a portion is missing. Clone size and the V and J calls come from that table; the DNA yielded D and trimming. The sample includes 150,000 to 200,000 clones, around 90% of them seen just once. The sample is drawn from a study of blood T cell repertoires in COVID-19. Study details: Material from acute and convalescent COVID-19 was sourced from the United States, Italy and Spain. PBMCs, B-cell-depleted T cells, or T cells were the source of the cDNA or gDNA that made up the material.

Germline V gene lookup returns CDR1 LGHNT and CDR2 FRNRAP. CDR3 size: 15 residues. V lost 6 bases and J lost 3; bases outside the gene matches: 7. Sequencing was performed on peripheral blood. V and J are TRBV12-5 and TRBJ1-5; 8 bases align to TRBD1. The sequence came from a man in his 60s with active or convalescent COVID-19. The CDR3 is CASGQGQVINQPQHF. CDR3 sequence (DNA): TGTGCTAGTGGCCAGGGACAGGTCATCAATCAGCCCCAGCATTTT.